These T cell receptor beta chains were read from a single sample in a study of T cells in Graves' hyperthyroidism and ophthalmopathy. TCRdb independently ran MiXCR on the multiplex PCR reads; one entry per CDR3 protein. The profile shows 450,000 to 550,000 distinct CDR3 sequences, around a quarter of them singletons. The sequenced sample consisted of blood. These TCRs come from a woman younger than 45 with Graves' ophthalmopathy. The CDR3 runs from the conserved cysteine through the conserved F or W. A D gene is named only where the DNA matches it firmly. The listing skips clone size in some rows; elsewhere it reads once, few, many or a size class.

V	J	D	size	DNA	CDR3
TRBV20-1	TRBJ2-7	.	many	TGCAGTGCTTCCCAATTAGCCTCCTACGAGCAGTACTTC	CSASQLASYEQYF
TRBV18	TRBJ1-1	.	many	TGTGCCAGCTCACCAAAGGGGACTGAAGCTTTCTTT	CASSPKGTEAFF
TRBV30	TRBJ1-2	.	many	TGTGCCTGGAGTGTAGGGGCTGGGGGCTACACCTTC	CAWSVGAGGYTF
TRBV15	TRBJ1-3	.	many	TGTGCCACCAGCAGCCGGGGGAACTCTGGAAACACCATATATTTT	CATSSRGNSGNTIYF
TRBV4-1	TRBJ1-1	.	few	TGCGCCAGCAGCCAGGAAGGTCAGCACGACACTGAAGCTTTCTTT	CASSQEGQHDTEAFF
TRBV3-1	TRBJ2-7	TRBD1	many	TGTGCCAGCAGCCGAGGGACAGGAGGGGCCTACGAGCAGTACTTC	CASSRGTGGAYEQYF
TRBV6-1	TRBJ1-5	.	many	TGTGCCAGCAGGCGTGGGATCAAATGGCTCAATCAGCCCCAGCATTTT	CASRRGIKWLNQPQHF
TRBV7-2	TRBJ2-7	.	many	TGTGCCAGCAGAATCCACACCGGACAAGCCTACGAGCAGTACTTC	CASRIHTGQAYEQYF
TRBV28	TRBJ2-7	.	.	TGTGCCAGCAGTTCCTCAGGGTTGGCCTACGAGCAGTACTTC	CASSSSGLAYEQYF
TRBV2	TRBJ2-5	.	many	TGTGCCAGCGAAAGGGTACACACCCAAGAGACCCAGTACTTC	CASERVHTQETQYF
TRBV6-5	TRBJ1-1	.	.	TGTGCCAGCAGTTACTCGGGGGGCGCTGAAGCTTTCTTT	CASSYSGGAEAFF
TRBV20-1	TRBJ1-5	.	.	TGCAGTGCTACGGGGACTAGCAATCAGCCCCAGCATTTT	CSATGTSNQPQHF
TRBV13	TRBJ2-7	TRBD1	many	TGTGCCAGCAGCCAGCGGACAGGGTACGAGGGGGGCTACGAGCAGTACTTC	CASSQRTGYEGGYEQYF
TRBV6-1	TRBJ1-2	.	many	TGTGCCAGCATAACCCCGACAGAAAACTATGGCTACACCTTC	CASITPTENYGYTF
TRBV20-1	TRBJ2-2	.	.	TGCAGTGCTAGGTTCTCCGGGGAGCTGTTTTTT	CSARFSGELFF
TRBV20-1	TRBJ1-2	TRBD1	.	TGCAGTGCTCCCCAGCCGGGACAGGGGATTTATGGCTACACCTTC	CSAPQPGQGIYGYTF
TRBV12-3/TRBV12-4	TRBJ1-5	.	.	TGTGCCAGCAGTCCCCGGGGGCCCGATCAGCCCCAGCATTTT	CASSPRGPDQPQHF
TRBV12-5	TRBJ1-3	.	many	TGTGCTAGTGGTTTGGTGATTAGGTCTAACTACCTCTCTGGAAACACCATATATTTT	CASGLVIRSNYLSGNTIYF
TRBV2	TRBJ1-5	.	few	TGTGCCAGCTCTCCCGGACCCCGAGGGGCTCAGCCCCAGCATTTT	CASSPGPRGAQPQHF
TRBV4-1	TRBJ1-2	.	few	TGCGCCACCAGAGACAGGAGAGGTGGCTACACCTTC	CATRDRRGGYTF
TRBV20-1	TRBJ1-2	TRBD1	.	TGCAGTGCGCAGAGCACCAGGGGGGGCTATGGCTACACCTTC	CSAQSTRGGYGYTF
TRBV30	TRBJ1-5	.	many	TGTGCCTGGAGTGTAAACCAGGGATCTAGCCATCAGCCCCAGCATTTT	CAWSVNQGSSHQPQHF
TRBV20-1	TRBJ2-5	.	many	TGCAGTGCTAGAGATCCCGCACACCAAGAGACCCAGTACTTC	CSARDPAHQETQYF